The 15 T cell receptor beta chains presented below share a single source sample, sequenced in a study of blood T cell repertoires in COVID-19. Here immunoSEQ multiplex PCR was the method, and the copy in TCRdb shows in-frame clones only, minus some. The sample lists about 55,000 clones; about 91% were seen once. Sequencing used peripheral blood. Receptor source: a man aged 45-60 years with active COVID-19.

The chain combines TRBV6-1 with TRBJ1-5, with D hard to call. The V end was cut by 2 bases, the J end by 7 bases, with 3 bases between. This CDR3 has 11 amino acids. Per the germline V gene, CDR1 is MNHNS and CDR2 is SASEGT. The DNA of the CDR3 is TGTGCCAGCAGTGAACTCCAGCCCCAGCATTTT. This translates into CASSELQPQHF.

This clone was detected only once. V and J are TRBV5-5 and TRBJ2-1, with TRBD2 matching 13 bases. The CDR3 spans 19 residues. Germline lookup yields CDR1 SGHKS and CDR2 YYEKEE (reference sequence). Trimming took 6 bases from V and 4 from J; bases not matched to a gene: 16. CDR3 residues: CASIQFWGPTSGRYNEQFF. The CDR3 DNA sequence: TGTGCCAGCATCCAATTTTGGGGGCCGACTAGCGGGAGGTACAATGAGCAGTTCTTC.

This sequence joins TRBV28 and TRBJ2-7, with 13 nucleotides matching TRBD2. Losses at the gene ends were 10 bases for V and 2 bases for J; bases not matched to a gene: 11. Germline V lookup: CDR1 MDHEN, CDR2 SYDVKM. CDR3 size: 16 residues. The CDR3 nucleotides are TGTGCCACCGGGCGGACTAGCGGGAGTTTGGCCTACGAGCAGTACTTC. Amino acid sequence: CATGRTSGSLAYEQYF.

The chain uses TRBV2 and TRBJ2-5; 11 nucleotides agree with TRBD2. V lost 5 bases to trimming and J lost 9 bases; unmatched junction nucleotides: 8. Germline V gives CDR1 SNHLY, CDR2 FYNNEI. The CDR3 runs to 14 residues. Here the CDR3 DNA reads TGTGCCAGCAGTTTTGGGACTAGCGGTAGCTCCCAGTACTTC. It is translated as CASSFGTSGSSQYF. Full variable domain (rest looked up from reference TRBV2 and TRBJ2-5): EPEVTQTPSHQVTQMGQEVILRCVPISNHLYFYWYRQILGQKVEFLVSFYNNEISEKSEIFDDQFSVERPDGSNFTLKIRSTKLEDSAMYFCASSFGTSGSSQYFGPGTRLLVL.

This chain uses TRBV3-1 (or the pseudogene TRBV3-2) with TRBJ2-7; 10 bases align to TRBD2. The junction had 9 bases not matched to a gene; V was cut back by 3 bases and J by 4 bases. The CDR3 extends over 16 amino acids. From germline, CDR1 is LGHDT and CDR2 YNNKEL (reference sequence). CDR3 in DNA: TGTGCCAGCAGCCATCCCGCTAGCGGGAGTTATTACGAGCAGTACTTC. This sequence encodes CASSHPASGSYYEQYF.

CDR3 protein: CASSLSMGLAGVYEQYF. The CDR3 nucleotides read TGTGCCAGCAGTTTATCGATGGGTTTAGCGGGAGTCTACGAGCAGTACTTC. The chain couples TRBV27 to TRBJ2-7; 9 bases match TRBD2. The length of the CDR3 is 17 residues. Germline loops: CDR1 MNHEY, CDR2 SMNVEV (reference sequence). The V segment lost 0 bases and the J segment 3 bases; nucleotides outside the gene matches: 9.

The V call is TRBV3-1 (or the pseudogene TRBV3-2), the J call TRBJ2-5; TRBD2 matches 13 bases. V lost 3 bases to trimming and J lost 1 base; unmatched junction nucleotides: 2. The CDR3 runs to 16 residues. Germline loops: CDR1 LGHDT, CDR2 YNNKEL (reference sequence). In DNA, the CDR3 is TGTGCCAGCAGCCAGACTAGCGGGAGGTCCCAAGAGACCCAGTACTTC. Translation: CASSQTSGRSQETQYF.

The chain recombines TRBV3-1 (or the pseudogene TRBV3-2) with TRBJ2-3; D remains unclear. Germline V CDR1 and CDR2: LGHDT, YNNKEL (reference sequence). With 5 bases removed from V and 0 bases from J, the gap between germline ends came to 18 bases. The length of the CDR3 is 17 residues. For the CDR3, the DNA is TGTGCCAGCAGCTCCTCTTCTGGCGGCCCTAGCACAGATACGCAGTATTTT. Translating gives CASSSSSGGPSTDTQYF.

The genes are TRBV7-8 and TRBJ2-7, with a possible D match to TRBD1 (6 bases). This CDR3 has 14 residues. Trimming took off 2 bases at V and 4 bases at J, with 12 bases between the two ends. Per the germline V gene, CDR1 is SGHVS and CDR2 is FQNEAQ. Here the CDR3 reads CASSLIPTGYEQYF. Here the CDR3 DNA reads TGTGCCAGCAGCTTAATCCCAACAGGGTACGAGCAGTACTTC.

The chain carries TRBV10-3 and TRBJ2-1; 8 positions agree with TRBD1. This CDR3 is 16 amino acids long. Trimming removed 10 bases from V and 2 bases from J; junction bases left unmatched: 13. CDR1 ENHRY and CDR2 SYGVKD come from the germline V gene. The CDR3 bases are TGTGCCAGCGGACCTCGACAGGGGAAGACCTACAATGAGCAGTTCTTC. Its translation is CASGPRQGKTYNEQFF.

The chain couples TRBV2 to TRBJ2-5; D is perhaps TRBD2 (6 bases). Between the trimmed V and J ends, which lost 6 bases and 7 bases, there was a span of 18 bases. The CDR3 runs to 14 residues. In germline, CDR1 is SNHLY, CDR2 FYNNEI. DNA of the CDR3: TGTGCCAGCAGAAATATAGCGGAGTTCGGGACCCAGTACTTC. It is translated as CASRNIAEFGTQYF.

This chain links TRBV25-1 with TRBJ1-2, with 7 bases aligning to TRBD1. Germline CDR1 MGHDK, CDR2 SYGVNS. Trimming took 8 bases from V and 2 from J; bases not matched to a gene: 2. The CDR3 covers 12 residues. The CDR3 protein is CASRDRNYGYTF. CDR3 bases: TGTGCCAGCCGGGACAGAAACTATGGCTACACCTTC.

This CDR3 is CASSSLTSGGASTPNNEQFF. CDR3 coding DNA: TGTGCCAGCTCATCTTTGACTAGCGGGGGGGCCTCGACCCCAAACAATGAGCAGTTCTTC. The V and J genes are TRBV18 and TRBJ2-1; 14 bases align to TRBD2. The CDR3 spans 20 residues. Germline lookup yields CDR1 KGHSH and CDR2 LQKENI. V shed 5 bases and J 5 bases; nucleotides not matched to a gene: 17.

This clone was recorded once. A read error may account for a junction end that differs from germline. The J gene is TRBJ2-1, the V gene TRBV3-1 (or the pseudogene TRBV3-2); 8 bases are shared with TRBD2. The germline gives CDR1 LGHDT, CDR2 YNNKEL (reference sequence). This CDR3 is built from 16 residues. The CDR3 region has the DNA TGTGCCAGCAGACAAGATCGGACTAGCCTACACAATGAGCAGTTCTTC. This codes for CASRQDRTSLHNEQFF.

The chain employs TRBV4-2 and TRBJ2-7; 7 bases are shared with TRBD2. Germline-derived CDR1 and CDR2 are LGHNA and YNFKEQ. The CDR3 is 17 residues long. Losses at the gene ends were 4 bases for V and 8 bases for J; bases not matched to a gene: 20. In DNA form, the CDR3 reads TGTGCCAGCAGCCGCGAAACCGGAGGAGCGGGATCCTCTAAGCAGTACTTC. This sequence encodes CASSRETGGAGSSKQYF.